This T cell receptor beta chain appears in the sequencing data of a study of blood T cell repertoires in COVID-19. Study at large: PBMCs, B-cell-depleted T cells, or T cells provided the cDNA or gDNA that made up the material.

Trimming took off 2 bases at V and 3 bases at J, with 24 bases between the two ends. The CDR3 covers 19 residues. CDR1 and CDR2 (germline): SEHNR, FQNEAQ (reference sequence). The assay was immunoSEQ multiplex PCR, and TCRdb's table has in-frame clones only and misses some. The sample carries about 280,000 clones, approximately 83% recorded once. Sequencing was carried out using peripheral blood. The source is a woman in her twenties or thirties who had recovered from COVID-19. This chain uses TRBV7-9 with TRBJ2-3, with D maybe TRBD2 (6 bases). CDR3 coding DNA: TGTGCCAGCAGCTTAATAGGAGCCCTCTTGGACTACTCGACAGATACGCAGTATTTT. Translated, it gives CASSLIGALLDYSTDTQYF.